This T cell receptor (beta chain) came from a study of blood T cell repertoires in COVID-19. About the research overall: COVID-19 samples collected from the United States, Italy and Spain covered acute and convalescent phases. In each case, the material was cDNA or gDNA derived from T cells, B-cell-depleted T cells, or PBMCs.

Authors' data handling: Amplified reference gene primers provided the basis for estimating nucleated cell counts. Sequencing was performed with immunoSEQ multiplex PCR; in TCRdb, only in-frame clones are kept and a portion is missing. The DNA gave D and trimming, while V, J and clone size come from that table. Among 140,000 to 150,000 clones listed, approximately 84% were seen once. This clone was counted a single time. The sequencing sample was made of peripheral blood. The receptor's source is a woman aged 55-70 years with acute or convalescent COVID-19.

CDR3 sequence (DNA): TGTGCCAGCAGCTTAGCGTCAGCGGGAGGGCTCCACAATGAGCAGTTCTTC. It specifies CASSLASAGGLHNEQFF. The chain links TRBV7-9 to TRBJ2-1, with 10 bases lining up with TRBD2. Germline V gene sequence: CDR1 SEHNR, CDR2 FQNEAQ (reference sequence). V lost 0 bases and J lost 5; bases outside the gene matches: 7. The CDR3 has 17 residues.